This T cell receptor beta chain was recorded in a study of blood T cell repertoires in COVID-19. Study details: Both acute and convalescent COVID-19 samples were obtained from the United States, Italy and Spain. The analysed material was cDNA or gDNA that came from T cells, B-cell-depleted T cells, or PBMCs.

This clone appeared a single time. Authors' data handling: Reference gene primer amplification gave estimated nucleated cell counts. TCRdb's copy holds only in-frame clones and misses some; the assay was immunoSEQ multiplex PCR. The DNA was the basis for D and trimming; V, J and clone size are from that table. This sample has 97,000 or so clones; 90% occur once, and the top ten carry 1.5% to 2%. The TCR comes from a man in his fifties or sixties with acute or convalescent COVID-19. Sample: peripheral blood.

CDR3 bases: TGCGCCAGCAGCTTGGGGGCCGATCAGCCCCAGCATTTT. Protein sequence: CASSLGADQPQHF. V gene TRBV5-1 combines with J gene TRBJ1-5; no firm D call. The CDR3 is made up of 13 amino acids. Germline loops: CDR1 SGHRS, CDR2 YFSETQ. V was pared by 0 bases and J by 5 bases, with 6 bases between.